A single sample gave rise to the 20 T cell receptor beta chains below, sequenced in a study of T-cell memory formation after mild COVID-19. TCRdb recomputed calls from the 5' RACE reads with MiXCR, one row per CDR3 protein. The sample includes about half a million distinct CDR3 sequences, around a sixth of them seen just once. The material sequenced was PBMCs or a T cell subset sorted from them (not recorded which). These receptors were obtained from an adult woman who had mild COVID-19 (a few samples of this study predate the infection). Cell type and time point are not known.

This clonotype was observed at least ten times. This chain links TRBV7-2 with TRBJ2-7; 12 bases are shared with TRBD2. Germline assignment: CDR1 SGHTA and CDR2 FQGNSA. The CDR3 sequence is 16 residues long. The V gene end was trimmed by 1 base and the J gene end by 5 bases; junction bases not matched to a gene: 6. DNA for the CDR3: TGTGCCAGCAGCTTAGGACCGGGACTAGCGGGCCACGAGCAGTACTTC. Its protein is CASSLGPGLAGHEQYF. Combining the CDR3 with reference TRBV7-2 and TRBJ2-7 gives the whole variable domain GAGVSQSPSNKVTEKGKDVELRCDPISGHTALYWYRQSLGQGLEFLIYFQGNSAPDKSGLPSDRFSAERTGGSVSTLTIQRTQQEDSAVYLCASSLGPGLAGHEQYFGPGTRLTVT.

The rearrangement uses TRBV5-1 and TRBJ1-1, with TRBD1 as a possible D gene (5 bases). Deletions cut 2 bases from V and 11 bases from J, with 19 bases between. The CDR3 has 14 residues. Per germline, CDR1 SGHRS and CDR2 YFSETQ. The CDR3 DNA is TGCGCCAGCAGCTTCCGGACACCTCTCAACGAGGCTTTCTTT. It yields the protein CASSFRTPLNEAFF.

This chain's CDR3 is CASSQEPGLGTDTQYF. The CDR3 region has the DNA TGCGCCAGCAGCCAAGAACCGGGACTCGGCACAGATACGCAGTATTTT. V gene TRBV4-1 combines with J gene TRBJ2-3, with a tentative D call TRBD2 (6 bases). CDR1 and CDR2 from the germline V gene are MGHRA and YSYEKL. V was clipped by 0 bases and J by 1 base, with 11 bases between them. The CDR3 spans 16 residues.

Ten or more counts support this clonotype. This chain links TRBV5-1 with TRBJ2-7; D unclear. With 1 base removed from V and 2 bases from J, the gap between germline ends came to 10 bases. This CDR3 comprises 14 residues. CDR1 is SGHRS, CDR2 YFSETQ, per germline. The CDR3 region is CASSLSQVTYEQYF. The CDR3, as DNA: TGCGCCAGCAGCTTGTCGCAGGTGACCTACGAGCAGTACTTC.

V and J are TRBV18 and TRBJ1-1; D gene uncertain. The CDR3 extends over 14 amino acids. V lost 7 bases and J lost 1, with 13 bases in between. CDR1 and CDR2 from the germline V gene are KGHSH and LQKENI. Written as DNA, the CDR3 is TGTGCCAGCTTCGTCGGACTTCAGAACACTGAAGCTTTCTTT. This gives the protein CASFVGLQNTEAFF.

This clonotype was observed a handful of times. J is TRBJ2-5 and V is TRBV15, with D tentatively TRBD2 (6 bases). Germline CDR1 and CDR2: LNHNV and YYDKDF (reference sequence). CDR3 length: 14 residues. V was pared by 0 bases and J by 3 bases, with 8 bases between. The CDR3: CATSRDVAEETQYF. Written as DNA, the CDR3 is TGTGCCACCAGCAGAGATGTAGCGGAAGAGACCCAGTACTTC.

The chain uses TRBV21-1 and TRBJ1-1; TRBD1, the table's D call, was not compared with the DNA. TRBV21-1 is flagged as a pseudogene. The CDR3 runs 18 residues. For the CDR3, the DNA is TGTGCCAGCAGCAAAGAGCAGGGGGCGAGACGAATGAACACTGAAGCTTTCTTT. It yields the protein CASSKEQGARRMNTEAFF.

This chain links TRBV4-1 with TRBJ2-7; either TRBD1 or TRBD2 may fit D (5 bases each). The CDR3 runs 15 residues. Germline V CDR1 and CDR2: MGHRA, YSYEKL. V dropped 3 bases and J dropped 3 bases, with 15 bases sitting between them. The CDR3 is CASSQAQGEGYEQYF. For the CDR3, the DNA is TGCGCCAGCAGCCAGGCCCAGGGTGAGGGCTACGAGCAGTACTTC.

CDR3 sequence: CASRYRDHSNQPQHF. The CDR3 coding sequence is TGTGCCAGCAGGTACAGGGATCATAGCAATCAGCCCCAGCATTTT. This chain connects TRBV2 to TRBJ1-5, with a possible D match to TRBD1 (6 bases). The germline gives CDR1 SNHLY, CDR2 FYNNEI. Trimming shortened V by 6 bases and J by 0 bases, and 12 bases separated the two germline ends. This CDR3 contains 15 residues.

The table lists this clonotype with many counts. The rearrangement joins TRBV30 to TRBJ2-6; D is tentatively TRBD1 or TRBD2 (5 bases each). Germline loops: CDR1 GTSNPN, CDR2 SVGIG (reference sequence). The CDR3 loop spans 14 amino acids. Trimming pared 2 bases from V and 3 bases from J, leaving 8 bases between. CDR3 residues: CAWSRDHGANVLTF. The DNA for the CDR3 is TGTGCCTGGAGTCGGGACCATGGGGCCAACGTCCTGACTTTC.

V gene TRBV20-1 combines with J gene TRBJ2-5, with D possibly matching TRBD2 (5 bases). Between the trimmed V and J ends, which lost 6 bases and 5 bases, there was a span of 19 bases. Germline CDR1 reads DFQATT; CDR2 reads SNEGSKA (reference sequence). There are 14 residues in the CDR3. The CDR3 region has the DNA TGCAGTGCAGAATACGGGGTAGATGCGGAGACCCAGTACTTC. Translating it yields CSAEYGVDAETQYF.

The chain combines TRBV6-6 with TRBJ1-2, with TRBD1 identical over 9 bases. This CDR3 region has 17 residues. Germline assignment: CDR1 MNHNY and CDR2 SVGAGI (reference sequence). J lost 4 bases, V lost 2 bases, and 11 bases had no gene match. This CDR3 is CASSYQSDRGLVYGYTF. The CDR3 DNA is TGTGCCAGCAGTTACCAATCAGACAGGGGGTTAGTCTATGGCTACACCTTC.

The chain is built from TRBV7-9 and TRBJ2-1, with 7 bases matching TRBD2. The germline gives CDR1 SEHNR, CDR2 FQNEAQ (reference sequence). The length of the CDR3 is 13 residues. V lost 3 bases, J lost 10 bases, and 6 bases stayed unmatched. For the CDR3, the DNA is TGTGCCAGCAGCTTGGACGCAGCGGGGGAGCAGTTCTTC. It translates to CASSLDAAGEQFF.

CDR3 bases: TGCGCCAGCAGCTTGGAATTGGGGGGGACCCAGTACTTC. Encoded protein: CASSLELGGTQYF. The rearrangement joins TRBV5-1 to TRBJ2-5, with a tentative D call TRBD2 (6 bases). CDR1 is SGHRS and CDR2 is YFSETQ in the germline V gene. There are 13 residues in the CDR3. V shed 0 bases and J shed 7 bases, with 10 bases lying between them.

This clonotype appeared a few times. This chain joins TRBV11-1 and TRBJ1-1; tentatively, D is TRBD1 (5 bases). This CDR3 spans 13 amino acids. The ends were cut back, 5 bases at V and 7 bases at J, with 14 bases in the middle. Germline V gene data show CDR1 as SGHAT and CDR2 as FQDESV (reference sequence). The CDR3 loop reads CASSPGTEGEAFF. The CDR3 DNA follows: TGTGCCAGCAGCCCCGGGACGGAAGGTGAAGCTTTCTTT. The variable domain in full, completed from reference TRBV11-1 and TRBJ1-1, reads EAEVAQSPRYKITEKSQAVAFWCDPISGHATLYWYRQILGQGPELLVQFQDESVVDDSQLPKDRFSAERLKGVDSTLKIQPAELGDSAMYLCASSPGTEGEAFFGQGTRLTVV.

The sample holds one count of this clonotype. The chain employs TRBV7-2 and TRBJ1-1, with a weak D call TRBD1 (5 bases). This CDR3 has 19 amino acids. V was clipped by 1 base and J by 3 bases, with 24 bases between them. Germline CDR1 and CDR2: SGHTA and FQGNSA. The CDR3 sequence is CASSLGPLSRAKGYTEAFF. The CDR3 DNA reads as TGTGCCAGCAGCTTAGGGCCACTGTCCAGGGCCAAAGGGTACACTGAAGCTTTCTTT.

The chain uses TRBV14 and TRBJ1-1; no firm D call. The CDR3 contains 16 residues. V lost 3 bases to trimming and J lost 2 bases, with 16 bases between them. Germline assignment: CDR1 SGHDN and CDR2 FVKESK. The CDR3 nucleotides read TGTGCCAGCAGCCAGTATCTAGGAGGGTTTAACACTGAAGCTTTCTTT. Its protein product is CASSQYLGGFNTEAFF.

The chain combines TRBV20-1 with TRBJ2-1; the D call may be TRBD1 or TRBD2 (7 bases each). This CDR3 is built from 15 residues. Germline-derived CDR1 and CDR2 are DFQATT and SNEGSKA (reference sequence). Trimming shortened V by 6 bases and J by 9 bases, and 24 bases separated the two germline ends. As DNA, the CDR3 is TGCAGTGCCAGGCCCCCGGGCAGGGGGGGTGGTGAGCAGTTCTTC. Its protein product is CSARPPGRGGGEQFF.

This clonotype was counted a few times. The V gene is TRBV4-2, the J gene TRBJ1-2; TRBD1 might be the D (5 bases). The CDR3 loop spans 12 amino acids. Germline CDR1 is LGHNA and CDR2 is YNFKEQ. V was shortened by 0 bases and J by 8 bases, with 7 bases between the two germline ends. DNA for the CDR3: TGTGCCAGCAGCCAAGATCAGGGAGGCTACACCTTC. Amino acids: CASSQDQGGYTF.

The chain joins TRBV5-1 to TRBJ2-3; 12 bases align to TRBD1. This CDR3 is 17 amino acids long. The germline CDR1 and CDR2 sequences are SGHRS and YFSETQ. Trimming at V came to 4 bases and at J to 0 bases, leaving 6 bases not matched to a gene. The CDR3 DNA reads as TGCGCCAGCAGCGGTGGGACAGGGGGCCCTAGCACAGATACGCAGTATTTT. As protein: CASSGGTGGPSTDTQYF.